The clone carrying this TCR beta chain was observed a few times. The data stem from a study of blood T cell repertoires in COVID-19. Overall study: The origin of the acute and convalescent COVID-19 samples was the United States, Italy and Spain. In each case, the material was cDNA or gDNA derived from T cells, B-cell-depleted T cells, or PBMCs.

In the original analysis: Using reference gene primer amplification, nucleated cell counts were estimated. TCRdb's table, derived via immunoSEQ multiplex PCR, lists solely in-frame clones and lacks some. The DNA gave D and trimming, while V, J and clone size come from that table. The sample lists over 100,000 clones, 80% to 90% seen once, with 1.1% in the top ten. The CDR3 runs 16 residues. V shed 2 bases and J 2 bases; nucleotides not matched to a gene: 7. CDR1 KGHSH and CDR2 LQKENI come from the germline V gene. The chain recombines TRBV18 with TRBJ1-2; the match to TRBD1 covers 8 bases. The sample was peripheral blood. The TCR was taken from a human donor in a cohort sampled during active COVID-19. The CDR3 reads CASSPTTGETNYGYTF. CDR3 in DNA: TGTGCCAGCTCACCAACGACAGGGGAAACAAACTATGGCTACACCTTC.